One T cell receptor beta chain is described in this entry. No cognate antigen has been identified for it. The record has no base qualities; no much larger clone is one base away. From each donor, a single peripheral blood sample of approximately 0.11 L on average was drawn into heparinised tubes. Naive, central memory, regulatory and stem cell-like memory CD4+ T cells were sorted on a BD FACSAria II using a panel including CD45RO, CCR7, CD25, CD127, CD95 and CD27. Purity was above 95% for every sorted population. PBMCs were separated immediately by Lymphoprep density gradient centrifugation and were stained directly, without being cultured. So that batch effects would be minimized, each experiment stained and sorted samples in pairs, pairing one healthy donor with one patient. For CDR1 and CDR2, the germline V gene lists SQVTM and ANQGSEA. Between the V and J ends, shortened by 4 bases and 4 bases respectively, the junction contains 13 bases. From the cysteine through the phenylalanine, the CDR3 covers 13 amino acids. Only the CDR3 DNA is retained, 39 bases long and in frame from the first base.

The entire amount of isolated RNA was reverse transcribed using the High Capacity cDNA Reverse Transcription Kit, so the sequenced TCRB transcripts were expressed ones. Deep immunoSEQ sequencing was performed on naive, central memory and regulatory T cell samples, with an average of roughly 3.6 million total reads per sample. Sorted cells were lysed in RLT buffer, and RNA was extracted using DNase-treated RNeasy Micro or Mini kits according to cell number. Each cell subset was processed on its own to prevent cross-contamination, while patient and healthy donor samples were processed together. The immunoSEQ multiplex PCR was used to amplify TCRB sequences from cDNA, generating 87-bp fragments that spanned the CDR3 region. Sequencing of the amplicons was done on the Illumina HiSeq platform. Turning to the authors' computational methods: PCR bias was computationally corrected using synthetic template baselines, reads within Hamming distance 2 were collapsed, and singletons that could not be merged were discarded. By aligning reads against IMGT, V, D and J genes, CDR3 length, and insertions or deletions at six rearrangement sites were assigned. Within each subset, clonotype counts were normalized to the number of sorted cells before true diversity and Gini coefficients were calculated with the tcR R package. The overlap coefficient, calculated on TCRB nucleotide sequences, was used to quantify repertoire sharing. As a proxy for the pre-selection repertoire, out-of-frame TCRB sequences from naive cells were analyzed. The table comes from immuneACCESS by way of TCRdb, which keeps in-frame sequences with V and J called. Part of the clones is missing from these tables; in studies checked, under half for an unresolved V gene and the rest for unknown reasons. V and J calls and clone size follow that table, whereas D and trimming were derived from the DNA. The sample contains a few hundred thousand clones, around 16% of them found a single time. Of the sample, approximately 0.086% is held by the ten largest clones.

The sample comes from a study of beta chain features in type 1 diabetes (dated by TCRdb to 2016 to 2019). Some background on the complete study: No differences in mean age, gender distribution, total cell number or subset yield were found between patients and healthy donors. In the study, recently diagnosed type 1 diabetes patients and matched healthy donors were compared on the TCRB repertoires of their sorted circulating CD4+ T cell subsets. Regulatory and stem cell-like memory subsets were obtained from only 8 patients and about eight healthy donors, while naive and central memory subsets were obtained from all 28 donors. A total of some 100,000,000 sorted cells were examined across all samples, and a strong correlation was observed between cell number per subset and RNA yield.

Overall study results and their limits: In all four CD4+ subsets, TCRB CDR3 length was moderately but significantly shorter in type 1 diabetes patients. Patients with type 1 diabetes made fewer insertions and deleted more nucleotides at VDJ recombination sites, implying thymic rearrangement abnormalities. The naive, central memory and regulatory TCRB repertoires appeared to resemble one another more closely among patients than among healthy donors. Sequencing cDNA rather than genomic DNA could over-represent highly expressing activated cells, although activation and CD3 levels did not differ between groups. Shorter templates might have been favored by PCR, but patient and control samples were amplified and corrected together, so both groups would have been affected equally by any skew. Because the HLA sub-analyses included only small numbers of individuals, any influence of HLA type on TCRB rearrangement was left unresolved.

The sample was naive CD4+ T cells from blood. The cell subset or site label, read with the paper, signifies: true naive CD4+ T cells. Here the chain combines TRBV29-1 and TRBJ1-2; the D segment could be TRBD1, given 6 matching bases. This clonotype was obtained from a man aged 30-40 years with type 1 diabetes. The nucleotide sequence is given as TGCAGCGTTGCACAGGGATTGGGCTATGGCTACACCTTC. Its protein is CSVAQGLGYGYTF.